The clone carrying this TCR beta chain was seen only once. Here immunoSEQ multiplex PCR was the method, and the copy in TCRdb shows in-frame clones only, minus some. The sample carries around 80,000 clones, 85% to 95% recorded once. This sample is part of a study of T cell changes during pregnancy in multiple sclerosis. Germline CDR1 reads MNHEY; CDR2 reads SVGAGI. V gave up 6 bases and J gave up 6 bases, with 17 bases separating them. The CDR3 is 15 residues long. This clonotype was obtained from a female donor in good health, enrolled as a control in a pregnancy study. This specimen consisted of peripheral blood, obtained in the second trimester of pregnancy. The gene calls are TRBV6-5 and TRBJ2-2; D may be TRBD1 (6 bases). CDR3 amino acids: CASSLGDKVAGELFF. The CDR3 DNA reads TGTGCCAGCAGCCTGGGGGACAAGGTGGCCGGGGAGCTGTTTTTT.